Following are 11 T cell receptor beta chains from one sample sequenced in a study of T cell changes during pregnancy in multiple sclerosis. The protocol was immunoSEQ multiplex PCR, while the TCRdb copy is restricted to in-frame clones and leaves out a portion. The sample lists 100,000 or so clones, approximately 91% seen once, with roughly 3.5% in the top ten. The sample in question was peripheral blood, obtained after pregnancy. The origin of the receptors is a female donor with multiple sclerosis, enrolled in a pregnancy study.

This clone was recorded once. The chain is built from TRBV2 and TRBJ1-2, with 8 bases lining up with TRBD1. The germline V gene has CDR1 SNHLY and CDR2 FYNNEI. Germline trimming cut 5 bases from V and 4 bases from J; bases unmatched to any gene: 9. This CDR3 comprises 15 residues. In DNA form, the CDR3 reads TGTGCCAGCAGTTACGGACAGGGACAGGTCTATGGCTACACCTTC. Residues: CASSYGQGQVYGYTF.

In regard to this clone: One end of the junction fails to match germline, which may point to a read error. CDR3 sequence (DNA): TGTGCCGTCAGGGGCCCTACTATAGCGGGGGTTCCAAACGCCTACAATGAGCAGTTCTTC. It translates to CAVRGPTIAGVPNAYNEQFF. V is TRBV10-3 and J is TRBJ2-1; TRBD2 aligns across 9 bases. The CDR3 has 20 residues. Germline assignment: CDR1 ENHRY and CDR2 SYGVKD.

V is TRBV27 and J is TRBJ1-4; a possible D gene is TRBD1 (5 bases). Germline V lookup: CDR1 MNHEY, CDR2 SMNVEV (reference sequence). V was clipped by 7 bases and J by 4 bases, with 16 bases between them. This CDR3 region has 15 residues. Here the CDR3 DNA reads TGTGCCAGCACCAAAAAGGGGTGGGGTAATGAAAAACTGTTTTTT. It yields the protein CASTKKGWGNEKLFF.

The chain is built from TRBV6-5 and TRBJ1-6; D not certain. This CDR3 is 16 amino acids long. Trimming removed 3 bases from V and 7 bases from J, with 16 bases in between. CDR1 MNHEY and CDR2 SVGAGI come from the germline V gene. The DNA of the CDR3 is TGTGCCAGCAGTTATGCAGCCCAGGCAAGGAATTCACCCCTCCACTTT. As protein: CASSYAAQARNSPLHF.

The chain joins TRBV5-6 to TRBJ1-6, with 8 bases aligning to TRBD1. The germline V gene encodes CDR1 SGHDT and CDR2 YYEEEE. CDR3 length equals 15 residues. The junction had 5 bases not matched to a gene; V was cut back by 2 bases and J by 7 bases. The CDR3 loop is CASSFRTGLNSPLHF. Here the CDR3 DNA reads TGTGCCAGCAGCTTCCGGACAGGGTTGAATTCACCCCTCCACTTT.

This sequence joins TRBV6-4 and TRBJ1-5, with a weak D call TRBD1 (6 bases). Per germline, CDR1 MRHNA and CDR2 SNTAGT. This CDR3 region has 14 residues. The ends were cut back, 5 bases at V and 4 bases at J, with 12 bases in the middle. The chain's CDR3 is CASSPTGFNQPQHF. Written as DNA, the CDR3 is TGTGCCAGCAGTCCCACAGGGTTTAATCAGCCCCAGCATTTT.

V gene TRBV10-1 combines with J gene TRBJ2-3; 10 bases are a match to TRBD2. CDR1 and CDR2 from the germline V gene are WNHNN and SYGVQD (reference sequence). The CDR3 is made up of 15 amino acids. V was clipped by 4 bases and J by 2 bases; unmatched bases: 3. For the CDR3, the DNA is TGCGCCAGCAGTGCGGGGACTAGCGACACAGATACGCAGTATTTT. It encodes CASSAGTSDTDTQYF.

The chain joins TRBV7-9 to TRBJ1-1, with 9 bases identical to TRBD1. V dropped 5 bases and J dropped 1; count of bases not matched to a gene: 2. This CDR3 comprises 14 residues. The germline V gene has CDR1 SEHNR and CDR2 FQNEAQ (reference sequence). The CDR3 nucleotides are TGTGCCAGCAGCCTACAGGGGGCGAACACTGAAGCTTTCTTT. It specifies CASSLQGANTEAFF.

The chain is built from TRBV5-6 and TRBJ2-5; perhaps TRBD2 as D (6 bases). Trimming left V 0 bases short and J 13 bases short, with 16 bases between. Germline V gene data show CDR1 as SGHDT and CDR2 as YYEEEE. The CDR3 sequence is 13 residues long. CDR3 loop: CASSLGETQGLYF. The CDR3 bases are TGTGCCAGCAGCTTGGGGGAGACCCAGGGACTGTACTTC.

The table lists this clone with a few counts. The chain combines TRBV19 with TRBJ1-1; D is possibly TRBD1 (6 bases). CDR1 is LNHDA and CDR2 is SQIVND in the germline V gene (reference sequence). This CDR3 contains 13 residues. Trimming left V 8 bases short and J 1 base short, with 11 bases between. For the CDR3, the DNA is TGTGCCAGTTCGGACAGACAGAACACTGAAGCTTTCTTT. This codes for CASSDRQNTEAFF. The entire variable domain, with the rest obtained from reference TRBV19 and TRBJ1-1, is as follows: DGGITQSPKYLFRKEGQNVTLSCEQNLNHDAMYWYRQDPGQGLRLIYYSQIVNDFQKGDIAEGYSVSREKKESFPLTVTSAQKNPTAFYLCASSDRQNTEAFFGQGTRLTVV.

CDR3 in amino acids: CASNRDYQETQYF. For the CDR3, the DNA is TGTGCCAGCAACCGGGACTACCAAGAGACCCAGTACTTC. The chain is built from TRBV6-1 and TRBJ2-5; maybe TRBD2 (6 bases). Germline CDR1 and CDR2: MNHNS and SASEGT. This CDR3 has 13 amino acids. V shed 7 bases and J shed 0 bases, with 9 bases lying between them.